One sample yielded the 31 T cell receptor beta chains listed below, sequenced in a study of OX40 agonist ivuxolimab in advanced cancers. Library prep was done by the immunoSEQ multiplex PCR assay. Entries here come from immuneACCESS through TCRdb and include only in-frame sequences with V and J called. Some clones fail to appear in such tables; in the studies checked, an unresolved V gene covers under half of the shortfall, and the cause of the remainder is unknown. Present in this sample are about 140,000 clones, more than 85% of which were seen just once. The biggest ten clones account for under 1.3% of the sample. The input for sequencing was CD4+ or CD8+ T cells sorted from blood, taken in a trial of the OX40 agonist ivuxolimab. These receptors originate from an adult with an advanced solid tumor such as melanoma, head and neck, liver or kidney cancer.

The chain joins TRBV7-2 to TRBJ1-5, with 7 bases aligning to TRBD1. Germline V lookup: CDR1 SGHTA, CDR2 FQGNSA. CDR3 length equals 16 residues. The V segment lost 5 bases and the J segment 5 bases; nucleotides outside the gene matches: 12. CDR3: CASSLRGQGGDQPQHF. The CDR3 DNA reads TGTGCCAGCAGCCTAAGAGGGCAGGGGGGTGATCAGCCCCAGCATTTT.

V is TRBV13 and J is TRBJ2-5; no definite D call. The J call may be faulty, since TRBJ2-7 better matches the DNA end. There are 16 residues in the CDR3. Germline-derived CDR1 and CDR2 are PRHDT and FYEKMQ (reference sequence). Here the CDR3 reads CASSSFWFESSYEQYF. CDR3 nucleotide sequence: TGTGCCAGCAGCTCTTTCTGGTTCGAGAGCTCCTACGAGCAGTACTTC.

This clone came up once. The chain is built from TRBV6-1 and TRBJ2-7; 8 nucleotides align to TRBD1. Trimming cost V 4 bases and J 4 bases; bases outside gene matches: 9. Germline V gene sequence: CDR1 MNHNS, CDR2 SASEGT. This CDR3 is built from 15 residues. DNA of the CDR3: TGTGCCAGCAGTGCGGACAGGGCCTGGGTTTACGAGCAGTACTTC. Amino acids: CASSADRAWVYEQYF.

The genes are TRBV19 and TRBJ2-7; possible D gene TRBD1, 6 bases. Trimming took off 4 bases at V and 1 base at J, with 8 bases between the two ends. This CDR3 is built from 13 residues. Germline CDR1 and CDR2: LNHDA and SQIVND (reference sequence). The CDR3: CASSRTESYEQYF. As DNA, the CDR3 is TGTGCCAGTAGTAGGACAGAGTCCTACGAGCAGTACTTC.

V and J are TRBV6-1 and TRBJ1-3, with D uncertain. The germline V gene has CDR1 MNHNS and CDR2 SASEGT. The CDR3 loop spans 15 amino acids. The V end was cut by 3 bases, the J end by 0 bases, with 9 bases between. CDR3 sequence: CASSDGLSSGNTIYF. In DNA form, the CDR3 reads TGTGCCAGCAGTGATGGGTTGAGCTCTGGAAACACCATATATTTT.

The chain joins TRBV10-3 to TRBJ1-1; 8 bases align to TRBD1. The CDR3 runs to 13 residues. V was pared by 7 bases and J by 5 bases, with 6 bases of the junction left unmatched. Per the germline V gene, CDR1 is ENHRY and CDR2 is SYGVKD. This CDR3 reads CAIKGQEWTEAFF. CDR3 nucleotide sequence: TGTGCCATCAAGGGACAGGAATGGACTGAAGCTTTCTTT.

A word on this clone: One junction end does not reproduce the germline sequence, and a read error may be involved. The rearrangement links TRBV7-7 to TRBJ2-1; weak D call: TRBD1 (6 bases). The CDR3 loop spans 15 amino acids. Germline CDR1 and CDR2: SSHAT and FNYEAQ (reference sequence). The CDR3 DNA reads as TGTGCTAGCAGCTTAGGGACAACTAGCTACAATGAGCAGTTCTTC. Its translation: CASSLGTTSYNEQFF.

The V and J genes are TRBV7-6 and TRBJ2-5; D not certain. CDR3 length: 12 amino acids. V lost 8 bases to trimming and J lost 5 bases, with 12 bases between them. Per germline, CDR1 SGHVS and CDR2 FNYEAQ. The chain's CDR3 is CASSNAQETQYF. The CDR3 DNA reads as TGTGCCAGCTCTAACGCCCAGGAGACCCAGTACTTC. Combining the CDR3 with reference TRBV7-6 and TRBJ2-5 gives the whole variable domain GAGVSQSPRYKVTKRGQDVALRCDPISGHVSLYWYRQALGQGPEFLTYFNYEAQQDKSGLPNDRFSAERPEGSISTLTIQRTEQRDSAMYRCASSNAQETQYFGPGTRLLVL.

The rearrangement joins TRBV9 to TRBJ2-7, with D possibly being TRBD1 or TRBD2 (5 bases each). Per the germline V gene, CDR1 is SGDLS and CDR2 is YYNGEE. V lost 3 bases and J 2 bases, leaving 9 bases between the germline ends. This CDR3 has 13 amino acids. The CDR3 sequence: CASSAQGAYEQYF. The CDR3 DNA reads as TGTGCCAGCAGCGCCCAGGGAGCCTACGAGCAGTACTTC.

The rearrangement uses TRBV6-5 and TRBJ2-7; D is uncertain. V was cut by 0 bases and J by 3 bases, with 9 bases left in between. In germline, CDR1 is MNHEY, CDR2 SVGAGI. The CDR3 is made up of 14 amino acids. DNA for the CDR3: TGTGCCAGCAGTTACTCGAGGACCCGCTACGAGCAGTACTTC. It is translated as CASSYSRTRYEQYF.

A single count supports this clone. The V and J genes are TRBV28 and TRBJ1-2; D perhaps matches TRBD1 (6 bases). The germline gives CDR1 MDHEN, CDR2 SYDVKM. Trimming stripped 3 bases from V and 4 bases from J, with 24 bases between. The CDR3 spans 18 residues. Here the CDR3 reads CASSFHGGDEAGGYGYTF. The CDR3 coding sequence is TGTGCCAGCAGTTTCCATGGGGGCGATGAGGCCGGGGGCTATGGCTACACCTTC.

The chain links TRBV7-9 to TRBJ1-1, with D hard to call. Germline values: CDR1 SEHNR, CDR2 FQNEAQ (reference sequence). The CDR3 has 13 residues. Between the trimmed V and J ends, which lost 1 base and 1 base, there was a span of 4 bases. Here the CDR3 reads CASSLVGNTEAFF. The CDR3 nucleotides read TGTGCCAGCAGCTTAGTCGGGAACACTGAAGCTTTCTTT.

This clone was seen just once. A junction boundary mismatches the germline segment, possibly from a read error. The chain employs TRBV5-4 and TRBJ1-1; D gene ambiguous. The CDR3 runs 14 residues. The V gene's germline CDR1 is SGHNT and CDR2 YYREEE (reference sequence). CDR3 loop: CASSQVAAMSEAFF. CDR3 DNA sequence: TGCGCCAGCAGCCAAGTGGCGGCCATGTCTGAAGCTTTCTTT.

The chain uses TRBV28 and TRBJ2-7; D gene uncertain. Trimming shortened V by 6 bases and J by 3 bases, and 15 bases separated the two germline ends. The germline V gene encodes CDR1 MDHEN and CDR2 SYDVKM. The CDR3 consists of 14 residues. The CDR3 region is CASSPGRLSYEQYF. The CDR3 coding sequence is TGTGCCAGCAGCCCTGGACGGCTGAGCTACGAGCAGTACTTC. The variable domain in full, with the rest retrieved from reference TRBV28 and TRBJ2-7, is DVKVTQSSRYLVKRTGEKVFLECVQDMDHENMFWYRQDPGLGLRLIYFSYDVKMKEKGDIPEGYSVSREKKERFSLILESASTNQTSMYLCASSPGRLSYEQYFGPGTRLTVT.

This rearrangement joins TRBV27 to TRBJ2-7, with TRBD1 as a possible D gene (6 bases). This CDR3 is 15 amino acids long. Germline CDR1 is MNHEY and CDR2 is SMNVEV (reference sequence). Trimming pared 5 bases from V and 4 bases from J, leaving 18 bases between. CDR3 DNA sequence: TGTGCCAGCAGTCAACTTACAGGGCAATGGTACGAGCAGTACTTC. Its protein product is CASSQLTGQWYEQYF.

This rearrangement joins TRBV7-2 to TRBJ2-7; 7 bases match TRBD1. Germline V CDR1 and CDR2: SGHTA, FQGNSA. The CDR3 is 13 residues long. With V trimmed by 3 bases and J by 5 bases, 4 bases remained unmatched. CDR3 sequence: CASSFQGVHEQYF. The CDR3 DNA sequence: TGTGCCAGCAGCTTCCAGGGGGTACACGAGCAGTACTTC.

CDR3 in DNA: TGTGCCAGCAGCTCGGGGGACAGGGGTGCTGGAAACACCATATATTTT. Protein: CASSSGDRGAGNTIYF. The genes are TRBV5-4 and TRBJ1-3; 10 bases agree with TRBD1. J gave up 2 bases and V 3 bases, and 5 bases lay outside the gene matches. CDR1 is SGHNT and CDR2 is YYREEE in the germline V gene (reference sequence). This CDR3 is built from 16 residues. The full variable domain, its missing parts supplied by reference TRBV5-4 and TRBJ1-3, is ETGVTQSPTHLIKTRGQQVTLRCSSQSGHNTVSWYQQALGQGPQFIFQYYREEENGRGNFPPRFSGLQFPNYSSELNVNALELDDSALYLCASSSGDRGAGNTIYFGEGSWLTVV.

The CDR3 DNA reads as TGTGCCAGTAGTATAGGGGTAGCCAAAAACATTCAGTACTTC. Its translation: CASSIGVAKNIQYF. The chain employs TRBV19 and TRBJ2-4; D ambiguous. This CDR3 spans 14 amino acids. Per the germline V gene, CDR1 is LNHDA and CDR2 is SQIVND (reference sequence). Trimming stripped 1 base from V and 0 bases from J, with 4 bases between. Looking up the rest from reference TRBV19 and TRBJ2-4 gives the full variable domain: DGGITQSPKYLFRKEGQNVTLSCEQNLNHDAMYWYRQDPGQGLRLIYYSQIVNDFQKGDIAEGYSVSREKKESFPLTVTSAQKNPTAFYLCASSIGVAKNIQYFGAGTRLSVL.

V is TRBV7-6 and J is TRBJ2-7; D may correspond to TRBD1 or TRBD2 (5 bases each). The germline gives CDR1 SGHVS, CDR2 FNYEAQ. The germline V and J ends were trimmed by 5 bases and 3 bases, with 17 bases remaining between them. The CDR3 has 15 residues. The CDR3 spells CASSQAGTPNYEQYF. The CDR3 nucleotides read TGTGCCAGCAGCCAGGCCGGGACGCCTAACTACGAGCAGTACTTC.

The V and J genes are TRBV19 and TRBJ1-5; D not certain. This CDR3 region has 14 residues. V lost 3 bases and J 3 bases, leaving 9 bases between the germline ends. Germline V gives CDR1 LNHDA, CDR2 SQIVND (reference sequence). CDR3 coding DNA: TGTGCCAGTAGTATTGGTCCGAACAATCAGCCCCAGCATTTT. This sequence encodes CASSIGPNNQPQHF.

This chain uses TRBV7-2 with TRBJ2-5, with D perhaps TRBD1 (6 bases). The CDR3 runs 13 residues. Between the trimmed V and J ends, which lost 5 bases and 4 bases, there was a span of 11 bases. Germline CDR1 SGHTA, CDR2 FQGNSA. The CDR3 is CASSRGQRETQYF. The DNA of the CDR3 is TGTGCCAGCAGCCGAGGACAGCGAGAGACCCAGTACTTC.

The J gene is TRBJ1-2, the V gene TRBV5-4, with D perhaps TRBD1 (6 bases). Germline loops: CDR1 SGHNT, CDR2 YYREEE (reference sequence). The V gene lost 4 bases and the J gene lost 6 bases, with 25 bases spanning the gap. The CDR3 is 17 amino acids. CDR3 sequence (DNA): TGTGCCAGCAGCCAAGATAGGTCAGCAAGGGGGGAAAATGGCTACACCTTC. Its protein product is CASSQDRSARGENGYTF.

The V gene is TRBV4-1, the J gene TRBJ2-5; TRBD1 might be the D (6 bases). This CDR3 has 14 residues. V lost 3 bases, J lost 5 bases, and 13 bases lay in between. Per the germline V gene, CDR1 is MGHRA and CDR2 is YSYEKL. CDR3 DNA sequence: TGCGCCAGCAGCCACGGACAGCGAATGGAGACCCAGTACTTC. It encodes CASSHGQRMETQYF.

V gene TRBV6-5 combines with J gene TRBJ1-1; D gene uncertain. The CDR3 loop spans 13 amino acids. The V end was cut by 6 bases, the J end by 0 bases, with 8 bases between. Germline V gene lookup returns CDR1 MNHEY and CDR2 SVGAGI. Here the CDR3 DNA reads TGTGCCAGCAGCCTACAAGTGAACACTGAAGCTTTCTTT. Translating it yields CASSLQVNTEAFF.

V is TRBV7-2 and J is TRBJ1-2, with 9 bases fitting TRBD1. The J segment lost 7 bases and the V segment lost 5 bases, leaving 20 bases of the junction unmatched. The CDR3 totals 18 residues. Germline V gives CDR1 SGHTA, CDR2 FQGNSA. The CDR3 sequence: CASSQHRGLTGGAGGYTF. CDR3 DNA sequence: TGTGCCAGCAGCCAACACAGAGGCTTAACAGGGGGCGCAGGTGGCTACACCTTC.

The chain uses TRBV7-9 and TRBJ1-1; D gene unclear. Germline V gene sequence: CDR1 SEHNR, CDR2 FQNEAQ (reference sequence). CDR3 length: 12 residues. V gave up 5 bases and J gave up 5 bases, with 9 bases separating them. CDR3 amino acids: CASSPVGTEAFF. The DNA of the CDR3 is TGTGCCAGCAGCCCCGTAGGTACTGAAGCTTTCTTT. Full variable domain (remainder filled in from reference TRBV7-9 and TRBJ1-1): DTGVSQNPRHKITKRGQNVTFRCDPISEHNRLYWYRQTLGQGPEFLTYFQNEAQLEKSRLLSDRFSAERPKGSFSTLEIQRTEQGDSAMYLCASSPVGTEAFFGQGTRLTVV.

The rearrangement joins TRBV7-8 to TRBJ1-1, with 7 bases fitting TRBD1. After removal of 1 base from V and 2 bases from J, the junction contained 7 bases not matched to a gene. Per the germline V gene, CDR1 is SGHVS and CDR2 is FQNEAQ. The CDR3 has 16 residues. The CDR3 region is CASSLEGAVSNTEAFF. Here the CDR3 DNA reads TGTGCCAGCAGCTTAGAGGGGGCAGTGTCTAACACTGAAGCTTTCTTT.

The chain combines TRBV19 with TRBJ1-3; D gene unclear. The CDR3 runs to 14 residues. The germline V gene encodes CDR1 LNHDA and CDR2 SQIVND (reference sequence). The V gene lost 3 bases and the J gene lost 0 bases, with 6 bases spanning the gap. CDR3 residues: CASSITFSGNTIYF. In nucleotides, the CDR3 is TGTGCCAGTAGTATTACGTTCTCTGGAAACACCATATATTTT.

The J gene is TRBJ1-1, the V gene TRBV5-1; 9 nucleotides line up with TRBD1. CDR3 length: 14 residues. Germline lookup yields CDR1 SGHRS and CDR2 YFSETQ. Germline trimming cut 3 bases from V and 5 bases from J; bases unmatched to any gene: 5. In DNA form, the CDR3 reads TGCGCCAGCAGCTGGGGACAGGGAGGAACTGAAGCTTTCTTT. It specifies CASSWGQGGTEAFF.

The chain recombines TRBV7-2 with TRBJ2-7; D not resolved. The ends were cut back, 5 bases at V and 4 bases at J, with 9 bases in the middle. The CDR3 runs to 12 residues. Germline V CDR1 and CDR2: SGHTA, FQGNSA. DNA for the CDR3: TGTGCCAGCAGCCCGGGTTATTACGAGCAGTACTTC. Its translation is CASSPGYYEQYF.

The chain recombines TRBV28 with TRBJ1-2; D not certain. Germline V gene lookup returns CDR1 MDHEN and CDR2 SYDVKM. Trimming removed 3 bases at V and 3 bases at J, with 2 bases between. The length of the CDR3 is 11 residues. CDR3: CASSLDYGYTF. In DNA form, the CDR3 reads TGTGCCAGCAGTTTGGACTATGGCTACACCTTC.